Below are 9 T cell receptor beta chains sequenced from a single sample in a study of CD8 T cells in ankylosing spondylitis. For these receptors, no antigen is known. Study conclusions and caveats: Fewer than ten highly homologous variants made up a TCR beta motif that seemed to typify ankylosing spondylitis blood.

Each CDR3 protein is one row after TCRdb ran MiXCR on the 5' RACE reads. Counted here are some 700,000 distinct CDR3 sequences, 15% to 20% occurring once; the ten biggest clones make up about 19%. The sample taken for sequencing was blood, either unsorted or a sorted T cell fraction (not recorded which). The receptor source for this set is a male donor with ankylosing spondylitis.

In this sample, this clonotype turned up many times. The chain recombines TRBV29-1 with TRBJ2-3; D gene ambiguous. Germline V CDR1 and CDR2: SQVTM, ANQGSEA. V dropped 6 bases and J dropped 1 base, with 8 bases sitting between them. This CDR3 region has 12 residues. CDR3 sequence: CSVGTGTDTQYF. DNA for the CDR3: TGCAGCGTCGGAACAGGCACAGATACGCAGTATTTT.

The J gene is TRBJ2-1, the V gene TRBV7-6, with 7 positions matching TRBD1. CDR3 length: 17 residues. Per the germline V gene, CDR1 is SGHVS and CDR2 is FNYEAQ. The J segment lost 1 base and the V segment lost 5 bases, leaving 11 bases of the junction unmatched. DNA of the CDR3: TGTGCCAGCAGCCTAAGACAGGGAGAAGCATCCTACAATGAGCAGTTCTTC. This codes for CASSLRQGEASYNEQFF. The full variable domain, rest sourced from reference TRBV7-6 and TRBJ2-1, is GAGVSQSPRYKVTKRGQDVALRCDPISGHVSLYWYRQALGQGPEFLTYFNYEAQQDKSGLPNDRFSAERPEGSISTLTIQRTEQRDSAMYRCASSLRQGEASYNEQFFGPGTRLTVL.

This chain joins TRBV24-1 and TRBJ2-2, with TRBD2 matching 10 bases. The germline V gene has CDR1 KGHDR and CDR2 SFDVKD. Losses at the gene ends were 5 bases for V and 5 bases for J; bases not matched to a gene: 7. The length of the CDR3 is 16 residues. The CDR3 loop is CATSAGWTSGTGELFF. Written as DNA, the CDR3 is TGTGCCACCAGTGCGGGATGGACTAGCGGAACCGGGGAGCTGTTTTTT.

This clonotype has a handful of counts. DNA of the CDR3: TGTGCCAGCAGTGTCCTGAGCGAGAATGAGCAGTTCTTC. It codes for CASSVLSENEQFF. The chain uses TRBV12-3 or TRBV12-4 and TRBJ2-1; D remains unclear. V was clipped by 5 bases and J by 7 bases, with 12 bases between them. CDR3 length: 13 residues.

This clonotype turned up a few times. The DNA for the CDR3 is TGTGCCAGCAGCCCCCGGCCCCAGGGCACTGAAGCTTTCTTT. Translated, it gives CASSPRPQGTEAFF. The chain carries TRBV27 and TRBJ1-1, with D perhaps matching TRBD1 (5 bases). V lost 6 bases to trimming and J lost 4 bases, with 15 bases between them. The CDR3 runs to 14 residues. CDR1 is MNHEY and CDR2 is SMNVEV in the germline V gene (reference sequence).

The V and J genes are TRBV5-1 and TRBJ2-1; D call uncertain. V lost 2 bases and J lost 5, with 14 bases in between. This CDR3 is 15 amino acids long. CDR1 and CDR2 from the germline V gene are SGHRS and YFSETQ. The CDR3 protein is CASSLSPLPNNEQFF. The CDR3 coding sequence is TGCGCCAGCAGCTTATCCCCGCTACCCAACAATGAGCAGTTCTTC.

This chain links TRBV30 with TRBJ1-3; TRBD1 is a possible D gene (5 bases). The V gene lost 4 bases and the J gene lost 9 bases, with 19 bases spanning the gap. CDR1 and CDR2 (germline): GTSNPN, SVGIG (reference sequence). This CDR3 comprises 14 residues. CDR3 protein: CAWKVRRDFGTIYF. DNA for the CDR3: TGTGCCTGGAAAGTCAGGAGGGACTTTGGCACCATATATTTT.

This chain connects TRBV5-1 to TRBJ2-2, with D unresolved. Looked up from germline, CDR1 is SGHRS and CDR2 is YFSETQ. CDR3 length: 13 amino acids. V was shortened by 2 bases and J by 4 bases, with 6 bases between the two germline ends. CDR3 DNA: TGCGCCAGCAGCTTCGTAATCACCGGGGAGCTGTTTTTT. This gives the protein CASSFVITGELFF.

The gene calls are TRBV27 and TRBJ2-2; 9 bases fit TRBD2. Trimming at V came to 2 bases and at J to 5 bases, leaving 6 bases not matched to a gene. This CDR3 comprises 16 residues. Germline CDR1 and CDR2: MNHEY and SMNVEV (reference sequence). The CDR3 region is CASSLRLAETTGELFF. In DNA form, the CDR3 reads TGTGCCAGCAGTTTACGACTAGCGGAAACTACCGGGGAGCTGTTTTTT.